This T cell receptor beta chain is from a study of shared clonotypes between healthy human individuals. Overall study: CD8 memory received one plate per donor, CD8 naive two, CD4 memory three and CD4 naive three. Points from the study as a whole: Sorted-subset sequencing was shown by rarefaction to be incomplete despite large depth.

In the case of this clone: Antigen specificity is unknown.

V was trimmed by 4 bases and J by 6 bases, leaving 16 bases between them. The CDR3 loop spans 14 amino acids. The V gene's germline CDR1 is SEHNR and CDR2 FQNEAQ (reference sequence). The naive CD8 fraction comprised CD45RO-negative cells positively selected for CCR7 and excluded terminally differentiated effector memory CD45RA+ cells. Each donor was a Caucasian adult residing in Nashville, Tennessee. Sequencing was at deep level. Using immunoSEQ multiplex PCR, the repertoire was profiled, and TCRdb retains in-frame clones only, with some absent. Here the sample spans some 1,900,000 clones, around 96% being singletons.

Sequencing used naive CD8+ T cells sorted from blood. The origin of this receptor is a man aged 18 to 30 in good health. The chain uses TRBV7-9 and TRBJ2-7, with a possible D match to TRBD1 (6 bases). The CDR3 sequence is CASSSLVGAGEQYF. CDR3 DNA sequence: TGTGCCAGCAGCTCCTTAGTGGGGGCGGGCGAGCAGTACTTC.